This T cell receptor beta chain was sequenced for a study of T-cell memory formation after mild COVID-19. Study-wide context: There were largely donor-specific TCR clusters.

This clonotype was found a few times. What it recognizes is unknown. Study-wide findings and caveats: Unconfirmed was the SARS-CoV-2 specificity of second-wave clones that peaked on day 37. From day 15 to 85, contracting clones were balanced between CD4 and CD8, whereas later expanders leaned toward CD4+. Among CD4+ contracting clones, most were CM and EM, and CD8+ ones EMRA.

The V end lost 1 base, the J end lost 7 bases, and 20 bases lay between the germline ends. The germline gives CDR1 LGHNA, CDR2 YNFKEQ. CDR3 length: 17 amino acids. TCRdb re-derived calls from the 5' RACE reads in MiXCR, one entry per CDR3 protein. Found here are about 560,000 distinct CDR3 sequences, less than 25% of them singletons; the top ten hold approximately 8.4%. The sample consisted of PBMCs or a T cell subset sorted from them (not recorded which). V gene TRBV4-2 combines with J gene TRBJ2-1; D may be TRBD1 or TRBD2 (5 bases each). The sequence was collected from an adult woman who had mild COVID-19 (a few samples of this study predate the infection). Cell type and time point are not known. In DNA form, the CDR3 reads TGTGCCAGCAGCCAAGTAAGCGGCAGGGTTGGGGCAAATGAGCAGTTCTTC. Its protein is CASSQVSGRVGANEQFF.